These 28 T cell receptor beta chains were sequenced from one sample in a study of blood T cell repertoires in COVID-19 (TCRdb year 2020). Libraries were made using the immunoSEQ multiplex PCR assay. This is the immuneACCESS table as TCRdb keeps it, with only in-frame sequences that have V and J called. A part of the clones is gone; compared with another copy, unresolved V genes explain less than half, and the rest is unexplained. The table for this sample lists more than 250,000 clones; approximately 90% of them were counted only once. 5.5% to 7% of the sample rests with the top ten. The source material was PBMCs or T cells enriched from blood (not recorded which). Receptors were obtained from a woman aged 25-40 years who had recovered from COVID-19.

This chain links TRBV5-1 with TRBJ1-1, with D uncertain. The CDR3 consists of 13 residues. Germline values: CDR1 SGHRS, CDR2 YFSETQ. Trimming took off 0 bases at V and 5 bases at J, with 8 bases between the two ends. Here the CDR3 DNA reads TGCGCCAGCAGCTTGGGCGGGGTAACTGAAGCTTTCTTT. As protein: CASSLGGVTEAFF.

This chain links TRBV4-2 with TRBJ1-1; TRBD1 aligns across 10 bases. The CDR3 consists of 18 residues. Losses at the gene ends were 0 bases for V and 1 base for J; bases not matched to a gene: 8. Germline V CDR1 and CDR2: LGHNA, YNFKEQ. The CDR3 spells CASSQDGTGALANTEAFF. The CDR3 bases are TGTGCCAGCAGCCAAGATGGGACAGGGGCCCTGGCGAACACTGAAGCTTTCTTT.

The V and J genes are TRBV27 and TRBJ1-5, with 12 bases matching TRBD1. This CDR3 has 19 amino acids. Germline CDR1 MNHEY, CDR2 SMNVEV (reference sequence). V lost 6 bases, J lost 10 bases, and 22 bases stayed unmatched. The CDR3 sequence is CASSHLKPGQGARLPPQHF. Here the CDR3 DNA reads TGTGCCAGCAGCCATCTAAAGCCGGGACAGGGGGCGCGTCTTCCCCCCCAGCATTTT.

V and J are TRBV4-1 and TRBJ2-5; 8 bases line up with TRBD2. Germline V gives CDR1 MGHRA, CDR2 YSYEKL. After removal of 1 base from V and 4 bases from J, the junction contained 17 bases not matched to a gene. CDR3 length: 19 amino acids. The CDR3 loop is CASSQAIQRGMRLGETQYF. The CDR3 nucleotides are TGCGCCAGCAGCCAAGCGATACAGCGGGGGATGAGGCTTGGAGAGACCCAGTACTTC.

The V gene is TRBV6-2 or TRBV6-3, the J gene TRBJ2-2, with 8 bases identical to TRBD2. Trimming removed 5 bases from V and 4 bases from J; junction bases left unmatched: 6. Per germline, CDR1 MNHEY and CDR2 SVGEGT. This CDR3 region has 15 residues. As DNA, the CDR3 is TGTGCCAGCAGTAACCAGCGGGGGCGCACCGGGGAGCTGTTTTTT. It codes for CASSNQRGRTGELFF.

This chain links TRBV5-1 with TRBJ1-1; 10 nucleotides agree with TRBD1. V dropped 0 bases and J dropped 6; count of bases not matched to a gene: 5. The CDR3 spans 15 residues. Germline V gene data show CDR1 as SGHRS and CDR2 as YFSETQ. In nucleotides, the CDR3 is TGCGCCAGCAGCTTGGGGGGGACAGGGGACGCTGAAGCTTTCTTT. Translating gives CASSLGGTGDAEAFF.

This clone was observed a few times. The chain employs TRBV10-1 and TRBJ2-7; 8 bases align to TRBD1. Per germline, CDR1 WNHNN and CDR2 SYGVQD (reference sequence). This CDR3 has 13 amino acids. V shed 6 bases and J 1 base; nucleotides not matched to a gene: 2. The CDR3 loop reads CASRGQGSYEQYF. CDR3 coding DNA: TGCGCCAGCAGAGGACAGGGATCCTACGAGCAGTACTTC.

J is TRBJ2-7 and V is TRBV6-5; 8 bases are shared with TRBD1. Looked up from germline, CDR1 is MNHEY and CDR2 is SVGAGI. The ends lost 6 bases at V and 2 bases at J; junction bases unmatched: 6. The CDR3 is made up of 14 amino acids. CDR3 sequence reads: CASRAGTGTYEQYF. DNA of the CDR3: TGTGCCAGCAGGGCGGGGACAGGCACCTACGAGCAGTACTTC.

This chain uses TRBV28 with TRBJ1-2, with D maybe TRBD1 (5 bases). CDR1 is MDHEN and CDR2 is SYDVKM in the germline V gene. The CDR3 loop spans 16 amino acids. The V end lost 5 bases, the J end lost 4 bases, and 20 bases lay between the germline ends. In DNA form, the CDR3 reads TGTGCCAGCAGTCTTGGGGGGGGAGGGAGTGTCTATGGCTACACCTTC. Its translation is CASSLGGGGSVYGYTF.

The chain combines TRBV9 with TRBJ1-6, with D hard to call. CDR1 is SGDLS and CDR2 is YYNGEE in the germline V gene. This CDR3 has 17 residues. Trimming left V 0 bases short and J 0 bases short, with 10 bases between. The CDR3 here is CASSVAARSSYNSPLHF. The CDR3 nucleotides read TGTGCCAGCAGCGTAGCTGCCCGCAGCTCCTATAATTCACCCCTCCACTTT.

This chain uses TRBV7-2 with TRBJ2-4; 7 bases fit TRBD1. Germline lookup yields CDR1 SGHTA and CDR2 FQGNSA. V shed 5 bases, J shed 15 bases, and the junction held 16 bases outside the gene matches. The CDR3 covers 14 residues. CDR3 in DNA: TGTGCCAGCAGCCAGACAGGGCTATTAGGGTCTTGGTACTTC. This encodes CASSQTGLLGSWYF.

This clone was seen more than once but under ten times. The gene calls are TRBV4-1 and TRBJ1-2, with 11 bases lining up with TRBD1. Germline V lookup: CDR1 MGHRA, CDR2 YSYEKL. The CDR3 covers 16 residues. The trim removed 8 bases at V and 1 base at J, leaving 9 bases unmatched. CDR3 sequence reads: CASGNRDRGYNYGYTF. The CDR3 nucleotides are TGCGCCAGCGGAAACCGGGACAGGGGGTATAACTATGGCTACACCTTC.

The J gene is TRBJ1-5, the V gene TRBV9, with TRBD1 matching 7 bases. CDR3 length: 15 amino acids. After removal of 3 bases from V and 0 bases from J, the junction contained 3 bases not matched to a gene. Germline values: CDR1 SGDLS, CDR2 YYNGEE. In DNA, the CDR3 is TGTGCCAGCAGCGAGGGGGACAGTAGCAATCAGCCCCAGCATTTT. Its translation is CASSEGDSSNQPQHF.

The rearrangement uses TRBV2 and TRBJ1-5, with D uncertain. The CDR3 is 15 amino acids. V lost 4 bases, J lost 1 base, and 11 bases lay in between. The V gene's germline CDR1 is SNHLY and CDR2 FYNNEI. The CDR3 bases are TGTGCCAGCAGTGTACTGTCCTCAAGCAATCAGCCCCAGCATTTT. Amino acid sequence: CASSVLSSSNQPQHF.

CDR3 loop: CASSQVVSRDAYEQYF. DNA for the CDR3: TGTGCCAGCAGCCAAGTCGTTTCGCGGGACGCCTACGAGCAGTACTTC. The chain is built from TRBV4-2 and TRBJ2-7; the D gene is possibly TRBD2 (6 bases). The CDR3 is made up of 16 amino acids. Germline lookup yields CDR1 LGHNA and CDR2 YNFKEQ. V lost 1 base to trimming and J lost 2 bases, with 15 bases between them.

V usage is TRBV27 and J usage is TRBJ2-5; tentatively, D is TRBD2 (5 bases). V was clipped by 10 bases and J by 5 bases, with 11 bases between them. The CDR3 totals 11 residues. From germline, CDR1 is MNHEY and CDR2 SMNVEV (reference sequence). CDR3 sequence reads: CATLLGETQYF. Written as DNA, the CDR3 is TGTGCCACCCTACTAGGGGAGACCCAGTACTTC.

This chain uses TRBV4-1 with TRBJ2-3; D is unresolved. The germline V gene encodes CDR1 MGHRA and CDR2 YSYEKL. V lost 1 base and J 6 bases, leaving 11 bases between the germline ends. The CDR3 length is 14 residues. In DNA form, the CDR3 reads TGCGCCAGCAGCCAAGTAGAGGCATCGGATACGCAGTATTTT. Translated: CASSQVEASDTQYF.

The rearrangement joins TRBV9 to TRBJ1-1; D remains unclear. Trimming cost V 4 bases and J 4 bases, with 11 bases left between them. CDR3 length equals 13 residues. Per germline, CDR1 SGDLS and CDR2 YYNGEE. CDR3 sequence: CASSYPGSTEAFF. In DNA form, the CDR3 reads TGTGCCAGCAGCTACCCGGGGTCCACTGAAGCTTTCTTT.

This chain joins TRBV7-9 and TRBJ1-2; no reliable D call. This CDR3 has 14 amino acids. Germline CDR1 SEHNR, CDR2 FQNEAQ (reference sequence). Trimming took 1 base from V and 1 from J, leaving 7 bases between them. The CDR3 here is CASSLVSDNYGYTF. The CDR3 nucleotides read TGTGCCAGCAGCTTAGTCTCAGATAACTATGGCTACACCTTC. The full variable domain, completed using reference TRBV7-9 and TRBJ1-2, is DTGVSQNPRHKITKRGQNVTFRCDPISEHNRLYWYRQTLGQGPEFLTYFQNEAQLEKSRLLSDRFSAERPKGSFSTLEIQRTEQGDSAMYLCASSLVSDNYGYTFGSGTRLTVV.

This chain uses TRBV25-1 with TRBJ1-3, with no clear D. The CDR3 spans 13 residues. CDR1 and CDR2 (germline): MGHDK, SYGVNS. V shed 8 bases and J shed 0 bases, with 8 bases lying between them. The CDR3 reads CASSPSSGNTIYF. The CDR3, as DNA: TGTGCCAGCTCTCCTAGCTCTGGAAACACCATATATTTT.

CDR3 residues: CASSQDGGYGYTF. Here the CDR3 DNA reads TGCGCCAGCAGCCAGGACGGAGGATATGGCTACACCTTC. The chain uses TRBV5-1 and TRBJ1-2, with D unresolved. The germline gives CDR1 SGHRS, CDR2 YFSETQ. This CDR3 contains 13 residues. Trimming cost V 4 bases and J 5 bases, with 12 bases left between them.

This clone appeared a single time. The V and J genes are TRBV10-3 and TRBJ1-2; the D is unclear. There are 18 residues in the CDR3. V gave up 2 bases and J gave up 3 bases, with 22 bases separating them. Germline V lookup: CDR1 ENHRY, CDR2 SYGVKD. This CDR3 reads CAISEPLGFSGSDYGYTF. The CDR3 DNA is TGTGCCATCAGTGAGCCGTTAGGGTTTTCGGGATCCGACTATGGCTACACCTTC.

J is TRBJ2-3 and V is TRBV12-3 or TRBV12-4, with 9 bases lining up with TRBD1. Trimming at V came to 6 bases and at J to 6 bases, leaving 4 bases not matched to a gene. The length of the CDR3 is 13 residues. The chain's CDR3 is CASRRQGGDTQYF. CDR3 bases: TGTGCCAGCAGAAGACAGGGGGGGGATACGCAGTATTTT.

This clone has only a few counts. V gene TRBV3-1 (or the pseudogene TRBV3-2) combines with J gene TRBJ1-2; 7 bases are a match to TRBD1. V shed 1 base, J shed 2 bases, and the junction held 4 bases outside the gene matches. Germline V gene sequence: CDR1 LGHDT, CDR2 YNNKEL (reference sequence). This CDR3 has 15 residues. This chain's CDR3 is CASSQGGQKNYGYTF. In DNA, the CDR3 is TGTGCCAGCAGCCAAGGGGGACAGAAGAACTATGGCTACACCTTC.

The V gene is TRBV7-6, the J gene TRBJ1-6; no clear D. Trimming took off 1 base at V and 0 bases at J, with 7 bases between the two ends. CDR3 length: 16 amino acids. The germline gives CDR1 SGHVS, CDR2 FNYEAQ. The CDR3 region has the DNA TGTGCCAGCAGCTTAGGACTGAGCTCCTATAATTCACCCCTCCACTTT. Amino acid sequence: CASSLGLSSYNSPLHF. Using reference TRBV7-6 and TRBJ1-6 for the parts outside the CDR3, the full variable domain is GAGVSQSPRYKVTKRGQDVALRCDPISGHVSLYWYRQALGQGPEFLTYFNYEAQQDKSGLPNDRFSAERPEGSISTLTIQRTEQRDSAMYRCASSLGLSSYNSPLHFGNGTRLTVT.

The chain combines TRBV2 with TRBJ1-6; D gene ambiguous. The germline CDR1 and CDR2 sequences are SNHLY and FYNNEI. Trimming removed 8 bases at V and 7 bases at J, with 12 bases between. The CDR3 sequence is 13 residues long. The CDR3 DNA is TGTGCCAGCCGTCCGGAGGAAAATTCACCCCTCCACTTT. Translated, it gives CASRPEENSPLHF.

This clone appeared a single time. The CDR3 loop is CSVEGTGGTSGELFF. The DNA for the CDR3 is TGCAGCGTTGAAGGAACAGGGGGGACTAGCGGCGAGCTGTTTTTT. This chain uses TRBV29-1 with TRBJ2-2; 11 positions agree with TRBD2. Trimming took 1 base from V and 11 from J; bases not matched to a gene: 9. The CDR3 sequence is 15 residues long. Germline values: CDR1 SQVTM, CDR2 ANQGSEA.

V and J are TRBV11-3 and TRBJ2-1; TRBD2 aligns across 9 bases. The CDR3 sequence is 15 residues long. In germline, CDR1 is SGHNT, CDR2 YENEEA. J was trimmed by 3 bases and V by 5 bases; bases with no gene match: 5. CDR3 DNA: TGTGCCAGCAGCCCCAGCGGGGGGAACTACAATGAGCAGTTCTTC. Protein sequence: CASSPSGGNYNEQFF.